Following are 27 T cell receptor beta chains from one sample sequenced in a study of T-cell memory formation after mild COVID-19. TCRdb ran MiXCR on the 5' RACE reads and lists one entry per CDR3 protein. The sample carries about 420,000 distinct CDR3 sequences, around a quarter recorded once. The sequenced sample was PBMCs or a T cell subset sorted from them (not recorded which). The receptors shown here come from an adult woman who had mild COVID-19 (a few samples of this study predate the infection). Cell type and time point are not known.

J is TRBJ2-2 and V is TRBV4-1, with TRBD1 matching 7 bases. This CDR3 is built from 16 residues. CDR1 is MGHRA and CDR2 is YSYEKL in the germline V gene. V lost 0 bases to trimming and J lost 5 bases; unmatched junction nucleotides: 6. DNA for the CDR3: TGCGCCAGCAGCCAAGATGTACAGGGGCTGACCGGGGAGCTGTTTTTT. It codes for CASSQDVQGLTGELFF.

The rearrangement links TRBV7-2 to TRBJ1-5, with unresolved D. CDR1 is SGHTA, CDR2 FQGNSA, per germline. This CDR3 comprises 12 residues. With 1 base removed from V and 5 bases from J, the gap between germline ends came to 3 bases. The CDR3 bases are TGTGCCAGCAGCTTAGAGTATCAGCCCCAGCATTTT. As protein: CASSLEYQPQHF.

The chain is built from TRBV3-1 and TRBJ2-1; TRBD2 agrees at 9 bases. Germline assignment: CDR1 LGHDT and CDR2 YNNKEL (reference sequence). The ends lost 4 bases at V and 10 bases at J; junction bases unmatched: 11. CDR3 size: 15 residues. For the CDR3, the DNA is TGTGCCAGCAGCCCACAAGGTTCGCGGGAGGGCGAGCAGTTCTTC. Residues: CASSPQGSREGEQFF.

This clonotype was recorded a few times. The CDR3 DNA follows: TGCAGTGCTTTCACCGGGCCCCGACCCAACGAGCAGTACTTC. It encodes CSAFTGPRPNEQYF. The chain uses TRBV20-1 and TRBJ2-7; D not certain. The CDR3 contains 14 residues. Deletions cut 5 bases from V and 5 bases from J, with 19 bases between. Per germline, CDR1 DFQATT and CDR2 SNEGSKA (reference sequence).

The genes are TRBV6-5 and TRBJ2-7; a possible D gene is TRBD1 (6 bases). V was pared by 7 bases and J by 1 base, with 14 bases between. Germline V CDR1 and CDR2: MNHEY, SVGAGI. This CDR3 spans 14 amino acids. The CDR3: CASKTWDTSYEQYF. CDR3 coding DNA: TGTGCCAGCAAAACTTGGGACACGTCCTACGAGCAGTACTTC.

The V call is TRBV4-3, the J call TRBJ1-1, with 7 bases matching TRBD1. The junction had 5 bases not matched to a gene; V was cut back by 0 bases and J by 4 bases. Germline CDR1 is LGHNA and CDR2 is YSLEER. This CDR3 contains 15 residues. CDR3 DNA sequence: TGCGCCAGCAGCCAAGATCTTACAGGGGTCACTGAAGCTTTCTTT. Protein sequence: CASSQDLTGVTEAFF.

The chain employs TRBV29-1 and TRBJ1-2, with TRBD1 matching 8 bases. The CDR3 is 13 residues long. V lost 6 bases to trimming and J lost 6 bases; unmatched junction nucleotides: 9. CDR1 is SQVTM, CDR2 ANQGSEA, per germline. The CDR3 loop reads CSVEWTGSDGYTF. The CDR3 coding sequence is TGCAGCGTGGAATGGACAGGGAGTGATGGCTACACCTTC.

Written as DNA, the CDR3 is TGTGCCAGCAGCCAAGAAAGAGGAGCGGGAGGTATTCAAAAGCAGTACTTC. Translating gives CASSQERGAGGIQKQYF. This chain joins TRBV4-2 and TRBJ2-7; 9 bases agree with TRBD2. This CDR3 has 17 residues. The V segment lost 0 bases and the J segment 8 bases; nucleotides outside the gene matches: 14. Germline lookup yields CDR1 LGHNA and CDR2 YNFKEQ.

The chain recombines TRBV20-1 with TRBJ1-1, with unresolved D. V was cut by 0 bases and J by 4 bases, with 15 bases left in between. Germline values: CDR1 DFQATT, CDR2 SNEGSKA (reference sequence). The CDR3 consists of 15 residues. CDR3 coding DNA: TGCAGTGCTAGAGATTATAGGGCAGAACTCACTGAAGCTTTCTTT. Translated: CSARDYRAELTEAFF.

The CDR3 region has the DNA TGCGCCAGCAGTCAGCCGACAGGGACCGAAGAGACCCAGTACTTC. Its protein product is CASSQPTGTEETQYF. V usage is TRBV23-1 and J usage is TRBJ2-5, with 7 nucleotides matching TRBD1. TRBV23-1 is an ORF, with its function uncertain. This CDR3 has 15 amino acids. V lost 3 bases, J lost 3 bases, and 7 bases stayed unmatched.

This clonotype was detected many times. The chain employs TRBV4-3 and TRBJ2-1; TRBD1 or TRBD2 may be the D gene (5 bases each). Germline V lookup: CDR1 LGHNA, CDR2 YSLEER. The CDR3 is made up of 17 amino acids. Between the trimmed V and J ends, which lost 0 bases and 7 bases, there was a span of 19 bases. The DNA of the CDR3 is TGCGCCAGCAGCCAAGAACCCCTCGGGACCCTATGGAATGAGCAGTTCTTC. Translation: CASSQEPLGTLWNEQFF.

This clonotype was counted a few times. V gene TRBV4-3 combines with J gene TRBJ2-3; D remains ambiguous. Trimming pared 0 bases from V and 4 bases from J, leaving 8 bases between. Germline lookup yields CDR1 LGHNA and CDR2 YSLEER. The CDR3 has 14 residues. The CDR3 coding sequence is TGCGCCAGCAGCCAAGATAGAAACGCAGATACGCAGTATTTT. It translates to CASSQDRNADTQYF.

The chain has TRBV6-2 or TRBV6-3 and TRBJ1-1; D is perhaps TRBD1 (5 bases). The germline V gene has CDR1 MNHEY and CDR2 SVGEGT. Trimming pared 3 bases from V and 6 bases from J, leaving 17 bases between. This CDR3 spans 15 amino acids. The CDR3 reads CASSYSGGPPSEAFF. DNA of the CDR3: TGTGCCAGCAGTTATTCTGGGGGACCCCCGTCTGAAGCTTTCTTT.

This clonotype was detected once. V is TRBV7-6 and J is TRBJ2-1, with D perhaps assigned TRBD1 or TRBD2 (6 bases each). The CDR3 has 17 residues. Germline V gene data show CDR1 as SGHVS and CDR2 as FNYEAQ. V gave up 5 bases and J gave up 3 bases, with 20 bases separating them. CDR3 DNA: TGTGCCAGCAGCCCCCGGACCCGGGGGCTGAACTACAATGAGCAGTTCTTC. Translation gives CASSPRTRGLNYNEQFF.

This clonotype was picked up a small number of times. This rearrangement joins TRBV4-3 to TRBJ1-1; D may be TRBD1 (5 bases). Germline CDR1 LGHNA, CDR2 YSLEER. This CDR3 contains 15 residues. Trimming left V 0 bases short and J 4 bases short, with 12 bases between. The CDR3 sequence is CASSQDLPGPTEAFF. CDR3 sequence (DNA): TGCGCCAGCAGCCAAGATCTCCCAGGGCCCACTGAAGCTTTCTTT.

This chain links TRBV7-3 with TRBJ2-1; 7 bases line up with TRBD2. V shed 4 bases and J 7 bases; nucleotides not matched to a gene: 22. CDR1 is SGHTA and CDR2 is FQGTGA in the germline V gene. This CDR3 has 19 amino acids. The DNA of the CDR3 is TGTGCCAGCAGCTCACTCGGGGGAGGTGCGGGAGATCCAGGAAATGAGCAGTTCTTC. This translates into CASSSLGGGAGDPGNEQFF.

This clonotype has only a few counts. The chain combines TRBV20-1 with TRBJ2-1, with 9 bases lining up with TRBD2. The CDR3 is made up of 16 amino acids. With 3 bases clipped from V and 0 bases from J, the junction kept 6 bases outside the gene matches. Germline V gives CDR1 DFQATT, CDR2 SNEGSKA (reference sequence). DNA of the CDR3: TGCAGTGCTAGCAGCGGGGGGCTTCCCTCCTACAATGAGCAGTTCTTC. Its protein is CSASSGGLPSYNEQFF.

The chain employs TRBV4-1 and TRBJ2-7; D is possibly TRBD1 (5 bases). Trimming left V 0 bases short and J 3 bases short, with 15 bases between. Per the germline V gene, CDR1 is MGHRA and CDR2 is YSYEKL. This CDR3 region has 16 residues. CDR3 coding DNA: TGCGCCAGCAGCCAAGATGGTCGGACACCCAACTACGAGCAGTACTTC. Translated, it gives CASSQDGRTPNYEQYF.

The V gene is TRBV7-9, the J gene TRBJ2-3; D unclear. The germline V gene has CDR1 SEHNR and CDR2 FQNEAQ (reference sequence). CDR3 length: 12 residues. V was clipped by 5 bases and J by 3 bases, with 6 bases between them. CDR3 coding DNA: TGTGCCAGCAGCCAGGAGACAGATACGCAGTATTTT. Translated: CASSQETDTQYF.

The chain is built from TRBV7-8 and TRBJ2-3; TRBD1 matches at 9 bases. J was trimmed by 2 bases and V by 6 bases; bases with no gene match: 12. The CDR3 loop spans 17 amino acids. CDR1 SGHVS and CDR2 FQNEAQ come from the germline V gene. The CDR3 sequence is CASSLPRTGGDTDTQYF. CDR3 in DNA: TGTGCCAGCAGTTTGCCCCGTACAGGGGGCGACACAGATACGCAGTATTTT.

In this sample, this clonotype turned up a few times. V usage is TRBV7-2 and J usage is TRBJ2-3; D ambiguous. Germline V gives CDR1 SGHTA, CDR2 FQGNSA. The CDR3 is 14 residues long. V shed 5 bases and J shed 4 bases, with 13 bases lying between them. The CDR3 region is CASSKRELADTQYF. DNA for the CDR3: TGTGCCAGCAGCAAAAGGGAATTGGCAGATACGCAGTATTTT. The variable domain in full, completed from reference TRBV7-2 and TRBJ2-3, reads GAGVSQSPSNKVTEKGKDVELRCDPISGHTALYWYRQSLGQGLEFLIYFQGNSAPDKSGLPSDRFSAERTGGSVSTLTIQRTQQEDSAVYLCASSKRELADTQYFGPGTRLTVL.

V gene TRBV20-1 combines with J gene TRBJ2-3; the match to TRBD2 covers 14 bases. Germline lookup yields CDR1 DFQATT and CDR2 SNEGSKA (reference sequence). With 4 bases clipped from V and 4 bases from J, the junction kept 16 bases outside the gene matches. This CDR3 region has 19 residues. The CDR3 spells CSATSLGGTSGRFPDTQYF. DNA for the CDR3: TGCAGTGCTACCAGCTTAGGCGGGACTAGCGGGAGATTTCCAGATACGCAGTATTTT.

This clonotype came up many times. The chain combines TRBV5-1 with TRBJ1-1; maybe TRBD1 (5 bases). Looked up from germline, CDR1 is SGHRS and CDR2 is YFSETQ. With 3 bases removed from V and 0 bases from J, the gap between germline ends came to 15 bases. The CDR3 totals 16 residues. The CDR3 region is CASSSDDGGMNTEAFF. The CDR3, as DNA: TGCGCCAGCAGCTCTGACGACGGGGGGATGAACACTGAAGCTTTCTTT.

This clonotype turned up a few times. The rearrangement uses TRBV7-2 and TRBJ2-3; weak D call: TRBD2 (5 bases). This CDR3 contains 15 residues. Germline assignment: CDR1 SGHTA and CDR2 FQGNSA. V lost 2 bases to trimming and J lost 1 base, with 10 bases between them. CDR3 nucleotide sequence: TGTGCCAGCAGCTTACGCGGTAGCGGCACAGATACGCAGTATTTT. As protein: CASSLRGSGTDTQYF.

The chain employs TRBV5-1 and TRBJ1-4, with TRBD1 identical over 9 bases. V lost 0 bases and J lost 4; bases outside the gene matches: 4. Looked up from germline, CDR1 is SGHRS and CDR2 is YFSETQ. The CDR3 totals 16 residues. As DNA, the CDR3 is TGCGCCAGCAGCTTGGATACGGACAGGGGTAATGAAAAACTGTTTTTT. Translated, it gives CASSLDTDRGNEKLFF.

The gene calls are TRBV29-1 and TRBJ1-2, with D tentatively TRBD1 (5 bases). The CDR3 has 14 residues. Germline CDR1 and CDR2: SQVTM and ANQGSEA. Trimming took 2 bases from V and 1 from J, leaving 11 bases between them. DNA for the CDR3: TGCAGCGTTGAACGTATGGGGGGTAACTATGGCTACACCTTC. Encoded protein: CSVERMGGNYGYTF.

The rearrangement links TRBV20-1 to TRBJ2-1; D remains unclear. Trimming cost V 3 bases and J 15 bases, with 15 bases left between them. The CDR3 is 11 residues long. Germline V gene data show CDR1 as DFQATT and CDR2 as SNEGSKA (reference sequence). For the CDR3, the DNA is TGCAGTGCTAGGACGCAGACCCTTCCGTTCTTC. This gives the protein CSARTQTLPFF.